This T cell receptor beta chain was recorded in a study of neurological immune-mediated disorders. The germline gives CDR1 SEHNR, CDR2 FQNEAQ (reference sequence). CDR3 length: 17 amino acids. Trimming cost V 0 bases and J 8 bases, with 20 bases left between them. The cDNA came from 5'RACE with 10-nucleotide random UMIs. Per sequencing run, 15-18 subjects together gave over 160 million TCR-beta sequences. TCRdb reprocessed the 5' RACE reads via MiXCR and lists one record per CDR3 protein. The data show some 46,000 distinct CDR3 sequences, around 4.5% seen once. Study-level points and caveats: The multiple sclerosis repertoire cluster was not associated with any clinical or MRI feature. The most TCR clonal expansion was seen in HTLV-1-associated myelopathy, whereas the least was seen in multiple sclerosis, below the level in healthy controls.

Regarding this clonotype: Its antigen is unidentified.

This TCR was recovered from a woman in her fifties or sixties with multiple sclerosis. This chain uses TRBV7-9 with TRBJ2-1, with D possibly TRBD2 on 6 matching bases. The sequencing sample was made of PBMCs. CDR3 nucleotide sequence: TGTGCCAGCAGCTTAGCGGGAAGACGGGGGTCTGGTCATGAGCAGTTCTTC. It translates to CASSLAGRRGSGHEQFF.